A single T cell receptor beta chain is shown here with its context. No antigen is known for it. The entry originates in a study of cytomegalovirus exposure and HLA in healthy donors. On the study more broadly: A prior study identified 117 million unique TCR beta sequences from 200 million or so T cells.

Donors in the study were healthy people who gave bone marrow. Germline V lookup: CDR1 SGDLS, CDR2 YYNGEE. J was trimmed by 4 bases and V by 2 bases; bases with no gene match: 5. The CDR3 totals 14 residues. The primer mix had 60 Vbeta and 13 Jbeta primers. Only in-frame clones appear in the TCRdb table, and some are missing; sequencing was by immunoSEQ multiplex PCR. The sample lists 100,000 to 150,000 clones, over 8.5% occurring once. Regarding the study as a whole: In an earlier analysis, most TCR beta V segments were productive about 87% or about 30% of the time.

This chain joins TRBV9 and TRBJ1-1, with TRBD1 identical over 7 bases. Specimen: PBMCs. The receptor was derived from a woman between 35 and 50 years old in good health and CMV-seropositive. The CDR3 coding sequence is TGTGCCAGCAGCGTGACAGGGACGGGCACTGAAGCTTTCTTT. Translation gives CASSVTGTGTEAFF.